This T cell receptor (beta chain) was sequenced for a study of identical twins. After template switching added a universal primer site, the resulting cDNA carried unique molecular identifiers. Via MiXCR, TCRdb re-called the 5' RACE reads, giving one row per CDR3 protein. This sample has 250,000 to 350,000 distinct CDR3 sequences, with roughly 8.6% found just once. Each donor was a healthy Caucasian. V was clipped by 6 bases and J by 10 bases; unmatched bases: 4. Germline V gene data show CDR1 as KGHDR and CDR2 as SFDVKD. The CDR3 has 12 amino acids. These same records also appear under a second study, on yellow fever vaccine responses in identical twins.

Sequenced input: memory (CD45RO+) T cells sorted from blood. V and J are TRBV24-1 and TRBJ2-4, with TRBD1 matching 8 bases. This TCR derives from a woman aged 18-29 years in good health. The CDR3 coding sequence is TGTGCCACCAGTAGACAGGGGAATATTCAGTACTTC. Amino acid sequence: CATSRQGNIQYF.